Presented here are 2 T cell receptor beta chains from one specimen sequenced in a study of T cell responses to AZD1222 COVID-19 vaccine. Data came from immunoSEQ multiplex PCR; TCRdb stores just in-frame clones and leaves some out. This sample carries some 150,000 clones, approximately 90% of them seen once, and the ten largest clones take about 15%. Sequenced here: peripheral blood, sampled on day 0 of AZD1222 vaccination. The receptor set was obtained from an adult in good health.

This chain links TRBV12-1 with TRBJ1-2; the listed D gene, TRBD1, was not tested against the DNA. TRBV12-1 is an annotated pseudogene. The length of the CDR3 is 16 residues. The CDR3 sequence: CASSSHGQRFNYGYTF. CDR3 in DNA: TGTGCCAGCAGCAGCCACGGACAGAGGTTCAACTATGGCTACACCTTC.

This clone is a singleton in its sample. This chain uses TRBV27 with TRBJ1-5; the D gene is possibly TRBD1 (5 bases). Trimming took off 1 base at V and 3 bases at J, with 7 bases between the two ends. The CDR3 contains 14 residues. CDR1 is MNHEY and CDR2 is SMNVEV in the germline V gene (reference sequence). The CDR3: CASSLWGFNQPQHF. The CDR3 DNA follows: TGTGCCAGCAGTTTATGGGGGTTCAATCAGCCCCAGCATTTT.